Described below is a single T cell receptor beta chain sequence and its context. Germline V gene sequence: CDR1 SQVTM, CDR2 ANQGSEA. V shed 3 bases and J 4 bases; nucleotides not matched to a gene: 3. The CDR3 covers 14 residues. RNA transcripts were the template, and TCR beta CDR3 regions were amplified from them. HTBI primers were employed in first-round RT-PCR, then a second-round multiplex PCR followed. Via MiXCR, TCRdb re-called the multiplex PCR reads, giving one row per CDR3 protein. Of around 600,000 distinct CDR3 sequences in the sample, 35% to 45% were seen once. The data stem from a study of Graves' ophthalmopathy and Graves' hyperthyroidism.

The sequencing input was peripheral blood. V and J are TRBV29-1 and TRBJ2-1, with 10 nucleotides matching TRBD1. This TCR came from an adult man with Graves' ophthalmopathy. The CDR3 coding sequence is TGCAGCGTTGAGGGACAGGGGCCGTACAATGAGCAGTTCTTC. This sequence encodes CSVEGQGPYNEQFF.